The present T cell receptor beta chain was sequenced within a study of metastatic and nonmetastatic thyroid tumors. Study-wide results and limits: Significantly greater TCR beta diversity was reportedly found in malignant thyroid tumors than in benign nodules (in blood and tumor).

As handled by the study authors: A papillary thyroid cancer distant-metastasis classifier was built from CDR3 differences across clinicopathological groups. TCRdb redid the clone calls on the PCR reads using MiXCR. The V and J calls, along with clone size, are taken from TCRdb and not from the paper's own processing. The sample lists about 30,000 clones; about 40% were seen once. By sample share, this clone is large. The antigen is unknown. Thyroid surgery had not been preceded by any treatment in any patient. The CDR3 is 14 residues long. Per germline, CDR1 MDHEN and CDR2 SYDVKM. V was trimmed by 6 bases and J by 7 bases, leaving 18 bases between them.

The clonotype comes from a female donor with papillary thyroid cancer or a benign thyroid nodule (not recorded which). Some clones in this sample may be carry-over from other donors' samples. The chain joins TRBV28 to TRBJ2-5, with a weak D call TRBD2 (6 bases). Source material: tumor tissue. The CDR3 region has the DNA TGTGCCAGCAGCCCGGGGACTTCGCCAGGGACCCAGTACTTC. Amino acid sequence: CASSPGTSPGTQYF. The full variable domain, in which reference TRBV28 and TRBJ2-5 provide the parts outside the CDR3, is DVKVTQSSRYLVKRTGEKVFLECVQDMDHENMFWYRQDPGLGLRLIYFSYDVKMKEKGDIPEGYSVSREKKERFSLILESASTNQTSMYLCASSPGTSPGTQYFGPGTRLLVL.